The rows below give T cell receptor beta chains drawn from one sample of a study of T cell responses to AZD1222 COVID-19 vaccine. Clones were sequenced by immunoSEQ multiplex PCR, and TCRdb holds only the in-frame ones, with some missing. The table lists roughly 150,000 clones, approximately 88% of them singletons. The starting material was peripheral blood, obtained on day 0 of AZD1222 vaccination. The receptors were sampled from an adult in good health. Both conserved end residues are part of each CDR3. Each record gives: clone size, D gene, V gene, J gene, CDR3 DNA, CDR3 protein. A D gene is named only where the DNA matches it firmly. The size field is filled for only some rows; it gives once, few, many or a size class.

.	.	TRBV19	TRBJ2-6	TGTGCCAGTCTATACAGGTCGAACTCTGGGGCCAACGTCCTGACTTTC	CASLYRSNSGANVLTF
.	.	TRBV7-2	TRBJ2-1	TGTGCCAGCAGCTTAGACGGTAGTATCGATGAGCAGTTCTTC	CASSLDGSIDEQFF
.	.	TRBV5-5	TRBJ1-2	TGTGCCAGCAGCTTGGCGCCGGGACAAAGTTCCTCTGGCTACACCTTC	CASSLAPGQSSSGYTF
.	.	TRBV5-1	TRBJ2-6	TGCGCCAGCAGCTTGAGGGGTCGGGGAGCGAGCGGGGCCAACGTCCTGACTTTC	CASSLRGRGASGANVLTF
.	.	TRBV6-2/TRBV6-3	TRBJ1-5	TGTGCCAGCAGTTACTCCGTCAATCAGCCCCAGCATTTT	CASSYSVNQPQHF
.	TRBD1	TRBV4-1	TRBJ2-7	TGCGCCAGCAGCCATCCAGGGGGCGAGCAGTACTTC	CASSHPGGEQYF
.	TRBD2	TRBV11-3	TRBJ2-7	TGTGCCAGCAGCTTAATGCGCGGGAGCGAGCAGTACTTC	CASSLMRGSEQYF
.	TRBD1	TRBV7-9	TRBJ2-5	TGTGCCAGCAGCTCCTTGGACAGGGTAGACGAGACCCAGTACTTC	CASSSLDRVDETQYF
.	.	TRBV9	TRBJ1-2	TGTGCCAGCAGCGTATCACAAACAGGAGGCTACACCTTC	CASSVSQTGGYTF
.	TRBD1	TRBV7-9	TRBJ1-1	TGTGCCAGCAGCCCAGGGGGCGGGGGATTGAACACTGAAGCTTTCTTT	CASSPGGGGLNTEAFF
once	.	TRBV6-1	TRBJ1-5	TGTGCCAGCAGTGAAGCCAAGAGCTACCCCCAGCATTTT	CASSEAKSYPQHF
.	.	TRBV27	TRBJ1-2	TGTGCCAGCAGTTTAGGACGGGGGAGCGGGGACTATGGCTACACCTTC	CASSLGRGSGDYGYTF
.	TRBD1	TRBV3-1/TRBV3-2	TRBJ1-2	TGTGCCAGCAGCCCCGCGGACAGGGTCTATGGCTACACCTTC	CASSPADRVYGYTF
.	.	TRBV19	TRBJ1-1	TGTGCCAGTAAGCGCATCAGGGAGGACACTGAAGCTTTCTTT	CASKRIREDTEAFF
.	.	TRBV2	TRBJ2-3	TGTGCCCAAGGGCCCCGAGGCTGGGCAGATACGCAGTATTTT	CAQGPRGWADTQYF
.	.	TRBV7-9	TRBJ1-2	TGTGCCAGCAGCCTGGACAGTAACTATGGCTACACCTTC	CASSLDSNYGYTF
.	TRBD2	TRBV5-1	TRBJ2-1	TGCGCCAGCGGGCTAGCGGGGTCCTACAATGAGCAGTTCTTC	CASGLAGSYNEQFF
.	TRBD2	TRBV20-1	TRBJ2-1	TGCAGTGCTAGGACAGCGGGAGTGGTCTTC	CSARTAGVVF
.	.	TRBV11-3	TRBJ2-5	TGTGCCAGCAGCTTAAGAGGACTCGGGGAGACCCAGTACTTC	CASSLRGLGETQYF
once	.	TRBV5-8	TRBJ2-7	TGTGCCAGCAGCCGAACCACGGGACTGCGGCCTGGGCACGAGCAGTACTTC	CASSRTTGLRPGHEQYF
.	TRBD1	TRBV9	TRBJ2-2	TGTGCCAGCAGCTTGCGACAGGGCACCGGGGAGCTGTTTTTT	CASSLRQGTGELFF
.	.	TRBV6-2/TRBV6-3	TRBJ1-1	TGTGCCAGCAGCCACGGGAGGGAAGCTTTCTTT	CASSHGREAFF
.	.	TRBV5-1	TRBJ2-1	TGCGCCAGCAGCTTGTGGAATGAGCAGTTCTTC	CASSLWNEQFF
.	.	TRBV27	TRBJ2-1	TGTGCCAGCAGTTTCTCTAAGGGGTACAATGAGCAGTTCTTC	CASSFSKGYNEQFF
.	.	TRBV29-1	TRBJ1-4	TGCAGCGTAGGGGCAGGGGCGAAGGAAAAACTGTTTTTT	CSVGAGAKEKLFF
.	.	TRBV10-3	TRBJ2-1	TGTGCCATCAGTGAGTACGGGGGGCAGCGGTTGGATGAGCAGTTCTTC	CAISEYGGQRLDEQFF
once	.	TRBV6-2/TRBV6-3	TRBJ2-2	TGTGCCAGCAGTTACTCGTCTGCAAGGGAGCTGTTTTTT	CASSYSSARELFF
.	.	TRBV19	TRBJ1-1	TGTGCCAGTTCTACTAGGTCGGGGTTTCGGAACACTGAAGCTTTCTTT	CASSTRSGFRNTEAFF
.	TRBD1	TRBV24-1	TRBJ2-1	TGTGCCACCAGTGATCCTACAGGGGACGAGCAGTTCTTC	CATSDPTGDEQFF
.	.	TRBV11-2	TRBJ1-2	TGTGCCAGCAGCTTAATGGGGGTAACAGGGATACGGGGCTACACCTTC	CASSLMGVTGIRGYTF
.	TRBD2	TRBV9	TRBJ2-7	TGTGCCAGCAGCGTAGCGAGCGGGACTCTCTACGAGCAGTACTTC	CASSVASGTLYEQYF
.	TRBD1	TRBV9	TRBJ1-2	TGTGCCAGCAGCGCGGTCGTCCTCAGGGGGCGGTCGTATGGCTACACCTTC	CASSAVVLRGRSYGYTF
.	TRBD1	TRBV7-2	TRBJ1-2	TGTGCCAGCAGCTTAGGTTCAGGGGGCCTTGGCTACACCTTC	CASSLGSGGLGYTF
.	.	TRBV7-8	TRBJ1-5	TGTGCCAGCAGCCCAACCCTTGTCAGTAGCAATCAGCCCCAGCATTTT	CASSPTLVSSNQPQHF
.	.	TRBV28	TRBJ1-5	TGTGCCAGCAGTCCCCCGGCCGACCATCAGCCCCAGCATTTT	CASSPPADHQPQHF
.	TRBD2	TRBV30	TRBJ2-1	TGTGCCCACCCGACTAGCGGGAGCAAGGAGCAGTTCTTC	CAHPTSGSKEQFF
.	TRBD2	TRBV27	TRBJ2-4	TGTGCCAGCAGTTTTCGCGGGGGGACGAACATTCAGTACTTC	CASSFRGGTNIQYF
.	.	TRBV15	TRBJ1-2	TGTGCCACCAGCAGAGATCAAGATTTTAACTATGGCTACACCTTC	CATSRDQDFNYGYTF
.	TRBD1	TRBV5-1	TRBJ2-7	TGCGCCAGCAGCCCCGGACAGGGAGGTTCCCCGGCGTACTTC	CASSPGQGGSPAYF
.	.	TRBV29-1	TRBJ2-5	TGCAGCGTTGAGCCGGACGTCCAAGAGACCCAGTACTTC	CSVEPDVQETQYF
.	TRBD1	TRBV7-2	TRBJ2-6	TGTGCCAGCAGCCAGGGACAGGGGAGAGGTGGGGCCAACGTCCTGACTTTC	CASSQGQGRGGANVLTF
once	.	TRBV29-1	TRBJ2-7	TGCAGCGCTAGGTCGGGCTACGAGCAGTACTTC	CSARSGYEQYF
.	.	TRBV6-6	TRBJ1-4	TGTGCCACCGTACATGAAAAACTGTTTTTT	CATVHEKLFF
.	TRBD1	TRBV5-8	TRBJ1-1	TGTGCCAGCAGCCTAAACAGGGGGGCCTTTAACACTGAAGCTTTCTTT	CASSLNRGAFNTEAFF
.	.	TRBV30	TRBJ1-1	TGTGCCTGGAGCGGGGGGCTTGGCACTGAAGCTTTCTTT	CAWSGGLGTEAFF
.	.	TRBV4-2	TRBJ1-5	TGTGCCAGCAGCCAAGATCTTGGGACCCTAGGTGGCAATCAGCCCCAGCATTTT	CASSQDLGTLGGNQPQHF
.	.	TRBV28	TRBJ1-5	TGTGCCAGCAGTCCTCCCGGACAAGCCCAGCCCCAGCATTTT	CASSPPGQAQPQHF
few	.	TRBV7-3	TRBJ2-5	TGTGCCAGCAGCTTCCTCGAGACCCAGTACTTC	CASSFLETQYF
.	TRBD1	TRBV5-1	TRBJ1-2	TGCGCCAGCAGCTGGGGTTGGGGACAGAACTATGGCTACACCTTC	CASSWGWGQNYGYTF
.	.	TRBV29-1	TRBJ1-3	TGCAGCGTTGAACCCGCAGGGAGCTCTGGAAACACCATATATTTT	CSVEPAGSSGNTIYF
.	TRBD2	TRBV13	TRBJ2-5	TGTGCCAGCAGCCACCGCGGACTAGCGAAAGAGACCCAGTACTTC	CASSHRGLAKETQYF
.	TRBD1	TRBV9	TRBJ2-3	TGTGCCAGCAGCGTAAACCCCAGGGGGCCGCAGTATTTT	CASSVNPRGPQYF
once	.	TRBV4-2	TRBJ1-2	TGTGCCAGCAGCCAAGAAGTAGGAGCCTATGGCTACACCTTC	CASSQEVGAYGYTF
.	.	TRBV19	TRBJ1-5	TGTGCCAGTAGTATATCAGGGAGTGGACAGCCCCAGCATTTT	CASSISGSGQPQHF